This T cell receptor beta chain stems from a study of blood T cell repertoires in COVID-19. Study-level background: PBMCs, B-cell-depleted T cells, or T cells were the source of the cDNA or gDNA that made up the material.

The repertoire was sequenced with immunoSEQ multiplex PCR; TCRdb's copy has only in-frame clones and lacks some. The data show approximately 150,000 clones, approximately 90% seen once. The Seattle patients, enrolled during active infection, were followed longitudinally. Germline V gives CDR1 SGHRS, CDR2 YFSETQ. This CDR3 spans 19 amino acids. The junction had 7 bases not matched to a gene; V was cut back by 0 bases and J by 2 bases. Sequencing used peripheral blood. This TCR was sampled from a man aged 18 to 29 with COVID-19, enrolled during active disease. The chain joins TRBV5-1 to TRBJ2-2; the match to TRBD2 covers 13 bases. The CDR3 nucleotides read TGCGCCAGCAGCTTGGGGGGACTAGCGGGACTCTATAACACCGGGGAGCTGTTTTTT. Encoded protein: CASSLGGLAGLYNTGELFF. Full variable domain (outside the CDR3, taken from reference TRBV5-1 and TRBJ2-2): KAGVTQTPRYLIKTRGQQVTLSCSPISGHRSVSWYQQTPGQGLQFLFEYFSETQRNKGNFPGRFSGRQFSNSRSEMNVSTLELGDSALYLCASSLGGLAGLYNTGELFFGEGSRLTVL.